This T cell receptor beta chain was observed in a study of radiation and T cells in renal cell carcinoma. Regarding the study as a whole: No pretreatment tumor biopsies were available for baseline clonotypes. In blood, top tumor clones expanded by 2 weeks, shrinking by 4.

The time point: blood 4 weeks post-SBRT, at nephrectomy. The treatment is: 15 Gy SBRT to primary tumor, nephrectomy 4 weeks later. Nephrectomy followed 15 Gy stereotactic body radiation by 4 weeks. Clear cell pathology was present in this patient's renal cell carcinoma. The data were produced by immunoSEQ multiplex PCR, yet TCRdb's version contains in-frame clones alone and is incomplete. Here the sample spans roughly 92,000 clones, around 83% being singletons. The count of this clone is one. Its target is unknown. This specimen consisted of blood, obtained from a patient whose treatment included radiotherapy and nephrectomy. The clonotype originates from a man aged 55-75 years with renal cell carcinoma.

In DNA form, the CDR3 reads TGTGCCAGCAGTGGACACAGGGATCAGCCCCAGCATTTT. Protein product: CASSGHRDQPQHF. This rearrangement joins TRBV6-6 to TRBJ1-5, with D possibly being TRBD1 (6 bases). Germline V gene lookup returns CDR1 MNHNY and CDR2 SVGAGI (reference sequence). The V end was cut by 5 bases, the J end by 5 bases, with 10 bases between. The CDR3 spans 13 residues.